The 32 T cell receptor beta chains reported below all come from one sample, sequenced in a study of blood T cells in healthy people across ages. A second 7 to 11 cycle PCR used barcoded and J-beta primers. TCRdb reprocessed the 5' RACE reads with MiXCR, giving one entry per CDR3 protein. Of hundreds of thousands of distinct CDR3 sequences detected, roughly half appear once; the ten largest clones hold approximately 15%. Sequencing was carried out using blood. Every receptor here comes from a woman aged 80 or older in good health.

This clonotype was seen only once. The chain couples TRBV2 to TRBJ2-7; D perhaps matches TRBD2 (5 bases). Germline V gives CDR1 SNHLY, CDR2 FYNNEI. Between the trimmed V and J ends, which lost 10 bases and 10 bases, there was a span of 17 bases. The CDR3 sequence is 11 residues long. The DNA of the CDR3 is TGTGCCACCAGCGGTGATGGAGACCAGTACTTC. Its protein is CATSGDGDQYF.

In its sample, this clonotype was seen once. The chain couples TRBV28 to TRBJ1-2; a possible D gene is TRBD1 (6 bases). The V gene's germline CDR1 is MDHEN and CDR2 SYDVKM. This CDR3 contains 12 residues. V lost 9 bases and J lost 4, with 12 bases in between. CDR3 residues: CASTTGSYGYTF. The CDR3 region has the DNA TGTGCCAGTACGACAGGATCCTATGGCTACACCTTC.

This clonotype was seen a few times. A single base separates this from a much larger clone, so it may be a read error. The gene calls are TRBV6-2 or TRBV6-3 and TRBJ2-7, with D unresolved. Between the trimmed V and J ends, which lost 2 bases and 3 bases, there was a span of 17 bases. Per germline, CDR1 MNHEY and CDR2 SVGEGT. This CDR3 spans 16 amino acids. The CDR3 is CASSYTQRAAVYEQYF. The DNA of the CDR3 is TGTGCCAGCAGTTACACCCAACGAGCTGCGGTCTACGAGCAGTACTTC.

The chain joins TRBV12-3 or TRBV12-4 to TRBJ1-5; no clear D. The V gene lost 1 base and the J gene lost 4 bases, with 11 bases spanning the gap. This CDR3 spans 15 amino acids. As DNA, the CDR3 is TGTGCCAGCAGTTTAGAGGGTCGAGGGAATCAGCCCCAGCATTTT. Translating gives CASSLEGRGNQPQHF.

CDR3: CASTGNSGSSYEQYF. The CDR3 nucleotides are TGTGCCAGCACCGGAAATAGCGGGAGCTCCTACGAGCAGTACTTC. The chain recombines TRBV6-1 with TRBJ2-7; TRBD2 agrees at 9 bases. This CDR3 spans 15 amino acids. Per the germline V gene, CDR1 is MNHNS and CDR2 is SASEGT. V lost 7 bases, J lost 0 bases, and 7 bases stayed unmatched.

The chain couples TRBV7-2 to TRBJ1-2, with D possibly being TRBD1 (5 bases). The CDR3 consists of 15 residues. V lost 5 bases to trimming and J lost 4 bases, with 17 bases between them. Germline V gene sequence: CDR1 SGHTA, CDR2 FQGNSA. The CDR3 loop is CASSPGSRVSYGYTF. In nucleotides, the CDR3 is TGTGCCAGCAGCCCCGGAAGCAGGGTTTCCTATGGCTACACCTTC.

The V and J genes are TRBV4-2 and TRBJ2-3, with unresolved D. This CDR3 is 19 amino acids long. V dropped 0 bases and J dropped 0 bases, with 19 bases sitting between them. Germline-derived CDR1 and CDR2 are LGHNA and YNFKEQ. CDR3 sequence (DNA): TGTGCCAGCAGCCAAGAGGACCAAATACAGTACGCTAGCACAGATACGCAGTATTTT. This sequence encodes CASSQEDQIQYASTDTQYF.

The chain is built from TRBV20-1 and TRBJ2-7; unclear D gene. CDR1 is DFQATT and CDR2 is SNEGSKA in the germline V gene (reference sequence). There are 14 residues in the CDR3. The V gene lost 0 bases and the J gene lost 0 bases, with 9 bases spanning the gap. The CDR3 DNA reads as TGCAGTGCTAGAGAGGCACATAGCTCCTACGAGCAGTACTTC. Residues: CSAREAHSSYEQYF.

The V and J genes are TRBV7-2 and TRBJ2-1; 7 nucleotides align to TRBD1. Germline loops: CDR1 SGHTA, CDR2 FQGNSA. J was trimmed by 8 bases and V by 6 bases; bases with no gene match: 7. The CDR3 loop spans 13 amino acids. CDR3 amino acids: CASSLQGSHEQFF. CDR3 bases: TGTGCCAGCAGTTTACAGGGGTCTCATGAGCAGTTCTTC. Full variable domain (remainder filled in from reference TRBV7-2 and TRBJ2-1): GAGVSQSPSNKVTEKGKDVELRCDPISGHTALYWYRQSLGQGLEFLIYFQGNSAPDKSGLPSDRFSAERTGGSVSTLTIQRTQQEDSAVYLCASSLQGSHEQFFGPGTRLTVL.

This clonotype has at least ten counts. This chain's CDR3 is CSLKLAGNTDTQYF. In DNA, the CDR3 is TGCAGCCTTAAACTAGCGGGGAACACAGATACGCAGTATTTT. The J gene is TRBJ2-3, the V gene TRBV29-1, with TRBD2 matching 10 bases. With V trimmed by 8 bases and J by 2 bases, 7 bases remained unmatched. The CDR3 contains 14 residues. The germline gives CDR1 SQVTM, CDR2 ANQGSEA.

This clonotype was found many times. The CDR3 nucleotides are TGTGCCGTAAAAAACGGGGGGGGCCGATACGAGCAGTACTTC. Translated: CAVKNGGGRYEQYF. The gene calls are TRBV7-2 and TRBJ2-7; 8 nucleotides match TRBD2. Germline loops: CDR1 SGHTA, CDR2 FQGNSA. Losses at the gene ends were 11 bases for V and 4 bases for J; bases not matched to a gene: 13. CDR3 length equals 14 residues.

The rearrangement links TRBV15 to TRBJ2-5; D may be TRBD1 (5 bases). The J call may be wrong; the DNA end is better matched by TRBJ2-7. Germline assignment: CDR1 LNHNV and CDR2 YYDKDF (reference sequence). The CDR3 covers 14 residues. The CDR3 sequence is CATSRPDTSYEQYF. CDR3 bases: TGTGCCACCAGCAGACCGGACACGTCTTACGAGCAGTACTTC.

The CDR3 sequence: CSAVYAGTRGEQYF. The CDR3 DNA follows: TGCAGCGCTGTATATGCCGGGACGAGGGGCGAGCAGTACTTC. This rearrangement joins TRBV29-1 to TRBJ2-7, with D perhaps given as TRBD1 or TRBD2 (5 bases each). Germline V lookup: CDR1 SQVTM, CDR2 ANQGSEA. V dropped 7 bases and J dropped 6 bases, with 22 bases sitting between them. This CDR3 contains 14 residues.

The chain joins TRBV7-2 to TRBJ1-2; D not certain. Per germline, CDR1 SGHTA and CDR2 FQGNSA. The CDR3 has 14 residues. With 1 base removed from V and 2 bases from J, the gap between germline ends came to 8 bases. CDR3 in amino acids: CASSLEGWNYGYTF. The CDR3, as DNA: TGTGCCAGCAGCTTAGAAGGGTGGAACTATGGCTACACCTTC.

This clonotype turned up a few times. CDR3 DNA sequence: TGCAGTGCCACGAACAGGGGCACCGGGGAGCTGTTTTTT. Protein sequence: CSATNRGTGELFF. The rearrangement joins TRBV20-1 to TRBJ2-2, with 7 bases aligning to TRBD1. V was clipped by 6 bases and J by 4 bases; unmatched bases: 5. The germline V gene has CDR1 DFQATT and CDR2 SNEGSKA (reference sequence). The CDR3 spans 13 residues.

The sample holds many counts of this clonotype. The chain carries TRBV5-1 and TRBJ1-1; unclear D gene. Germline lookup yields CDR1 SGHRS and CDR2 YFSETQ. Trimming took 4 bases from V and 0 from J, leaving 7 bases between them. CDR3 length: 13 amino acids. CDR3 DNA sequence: TGCGCCAGCAGCCTGAAGGTGAACACTGAAGCTTTCTTT. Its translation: CASSLKVNTEAFF.

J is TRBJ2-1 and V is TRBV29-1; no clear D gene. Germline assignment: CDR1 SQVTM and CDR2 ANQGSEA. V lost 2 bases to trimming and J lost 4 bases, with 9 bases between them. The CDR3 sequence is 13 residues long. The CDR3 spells CSVEFGSYNEQFF. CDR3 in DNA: TGCAGCGTTGAATTCGGGTCATACAATGAGCAGTTCTTC.

The CDR3 DNA is TGTGCCAGCAGCTTCTCGGCAGGGACCATCAATGAGCAGTTCTTC. Residues: CASSFSAGTINEQFF. The V and J genes are TRBV7-2 and TRBJ2-1, with D perhaps assigned TRBD1 or TRBD2 (5 bases each). This CDR3 has 15 residues. The germline V and J ends were trimmed by 3 bases and 6 bases, with 15 bases remaining between them. From germline, CDR1 is SGHTA and CDR2 FQGNSA.

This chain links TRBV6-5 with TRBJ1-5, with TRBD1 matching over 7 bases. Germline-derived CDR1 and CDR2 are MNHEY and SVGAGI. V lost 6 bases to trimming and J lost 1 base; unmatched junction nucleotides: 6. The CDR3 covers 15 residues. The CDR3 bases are TGTGCCAGCAGCCCCGGGGGACAGAGCAATCAGCCCCAGCATTTT. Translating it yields CASSPGGQSNQPQHF.

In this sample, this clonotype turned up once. The CDR3 reads CASSLTGQAHRGNQPQHF. CDR3 nucleotide sequence: TGTGCCAGCAGCTTAACGGGACAGGCCCATCGAGGCAATCAGCCCCAGCATTTT. The chain recombines TRBV5-6 with TRBJ1-5, with 8 bases identical to TRBD1. With V trimmed by 2 bases and J by 2 bases, 12 bases remained unmatched. CDR1 is SGHDT, CDR2 YYEEEE, per germline. The CDR3 consists of 18 residues.

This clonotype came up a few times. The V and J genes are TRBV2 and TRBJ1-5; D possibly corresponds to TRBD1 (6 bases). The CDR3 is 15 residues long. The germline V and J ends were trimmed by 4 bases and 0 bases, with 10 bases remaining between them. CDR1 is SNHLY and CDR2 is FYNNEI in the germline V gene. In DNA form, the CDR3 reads TGTGCCAGCAGTGGCAGACAGGCTAGCAATCAGCCCCAGCATTTT. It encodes CASSGRQASNQPQHF. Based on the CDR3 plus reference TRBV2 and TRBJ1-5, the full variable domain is EPEVTQTPSHQVTQMGQEVILRCVPISNHLYFYWYRQILGQKVEFLVSFYNNEISEKSEIFDDQFSVERPDGSNFTLKIRSTKLEDSAMYFCASSGRQASNQPQHFGDGTRLSIL.

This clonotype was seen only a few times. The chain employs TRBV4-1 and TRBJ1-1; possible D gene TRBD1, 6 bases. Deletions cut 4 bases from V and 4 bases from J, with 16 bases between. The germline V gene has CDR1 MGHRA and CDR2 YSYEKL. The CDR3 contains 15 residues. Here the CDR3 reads CASSRWGALGTEAFF. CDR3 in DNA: TGCGCCAGCAGCCGCTGGGGGGCCCTGGGCACTGAAGCTTTCTTT.

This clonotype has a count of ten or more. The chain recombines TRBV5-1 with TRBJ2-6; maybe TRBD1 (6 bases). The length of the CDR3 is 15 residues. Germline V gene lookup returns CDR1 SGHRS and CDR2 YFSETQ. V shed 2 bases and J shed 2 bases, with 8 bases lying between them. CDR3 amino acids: CASSFTGPGANVLTF. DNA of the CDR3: TGCGCCAGCAGCTTTACAGGGCCTGGGGCCAACGTCCTGACTTTC.

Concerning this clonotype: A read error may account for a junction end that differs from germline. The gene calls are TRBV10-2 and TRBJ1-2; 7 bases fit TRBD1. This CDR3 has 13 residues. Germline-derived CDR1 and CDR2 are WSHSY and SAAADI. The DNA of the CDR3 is TGCGCTAGCAGGGGGGACAGTGTTGGCGACTACACCTTC. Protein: CASRGDSVGDYTF.

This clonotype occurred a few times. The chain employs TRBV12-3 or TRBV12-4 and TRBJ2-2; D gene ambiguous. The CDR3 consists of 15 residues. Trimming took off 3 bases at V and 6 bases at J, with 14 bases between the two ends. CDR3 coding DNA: TGTGCCAGCAGTTTCCGACATGTAGTCGCCGGGGAGCTGTTTTTT. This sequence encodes CASSFRHVVAGELFF.

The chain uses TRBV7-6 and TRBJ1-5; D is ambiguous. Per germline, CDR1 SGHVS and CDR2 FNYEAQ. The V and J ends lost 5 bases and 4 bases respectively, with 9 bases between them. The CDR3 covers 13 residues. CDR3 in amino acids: CASSVGRNQPQHF. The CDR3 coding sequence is TGTGCCAGCAGCGTTGGGAGGAATCAGCCCCAGCATTTT.

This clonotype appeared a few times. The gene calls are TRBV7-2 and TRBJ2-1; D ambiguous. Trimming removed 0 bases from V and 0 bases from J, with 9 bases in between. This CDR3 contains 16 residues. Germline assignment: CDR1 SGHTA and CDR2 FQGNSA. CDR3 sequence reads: CASSLASTLSYNEQFF. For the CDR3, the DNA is TGTGCCAGCAGCTTAGCGTCGACCCTCTCCTACAATGAGCAGTTCTTC.

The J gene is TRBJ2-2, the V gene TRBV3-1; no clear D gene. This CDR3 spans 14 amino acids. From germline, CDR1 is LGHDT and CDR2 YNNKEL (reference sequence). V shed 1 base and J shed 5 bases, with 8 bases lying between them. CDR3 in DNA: TGTGCCAGCAGCCAAGTCCTGTTGACCGGGGAGCTGTTTTTT. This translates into CASSQVLLTGELFF.

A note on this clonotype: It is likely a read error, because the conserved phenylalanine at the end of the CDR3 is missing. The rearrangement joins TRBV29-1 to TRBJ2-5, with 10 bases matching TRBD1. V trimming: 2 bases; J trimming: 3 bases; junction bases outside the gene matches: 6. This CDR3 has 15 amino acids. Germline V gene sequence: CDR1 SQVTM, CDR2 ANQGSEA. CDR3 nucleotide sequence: TGCAGCGTTGAACCAACCGGGACAGGGGAAGAGACCCAGTACTAC. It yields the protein CSVEPTGTGEETQYY.

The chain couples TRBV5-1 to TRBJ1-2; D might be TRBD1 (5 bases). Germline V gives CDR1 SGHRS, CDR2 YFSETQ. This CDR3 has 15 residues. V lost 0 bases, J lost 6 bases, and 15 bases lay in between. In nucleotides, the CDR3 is TGCGCCAGCAGCTTGGGGCAGGGAGGCAACGATGGCTACACCTTC. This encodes CASSLGQGGNDGYTF.

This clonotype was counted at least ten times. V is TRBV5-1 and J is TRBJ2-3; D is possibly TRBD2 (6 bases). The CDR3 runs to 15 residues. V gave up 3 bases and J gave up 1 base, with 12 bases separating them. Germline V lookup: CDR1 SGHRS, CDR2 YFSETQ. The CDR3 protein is CASSSRLGRTDTQYF. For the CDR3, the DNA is TGCGCCAGCAGCTCGCGACTAGGGCGCACAGATACGCAGTATTTT.

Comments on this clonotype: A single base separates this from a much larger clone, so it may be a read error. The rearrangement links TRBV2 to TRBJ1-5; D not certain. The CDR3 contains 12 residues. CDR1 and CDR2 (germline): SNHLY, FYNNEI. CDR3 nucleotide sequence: TGTGCCGGCAGTGAAGGTTCCCCCGCCCAGCATTTT. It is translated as CAGSEGSPAQHF.